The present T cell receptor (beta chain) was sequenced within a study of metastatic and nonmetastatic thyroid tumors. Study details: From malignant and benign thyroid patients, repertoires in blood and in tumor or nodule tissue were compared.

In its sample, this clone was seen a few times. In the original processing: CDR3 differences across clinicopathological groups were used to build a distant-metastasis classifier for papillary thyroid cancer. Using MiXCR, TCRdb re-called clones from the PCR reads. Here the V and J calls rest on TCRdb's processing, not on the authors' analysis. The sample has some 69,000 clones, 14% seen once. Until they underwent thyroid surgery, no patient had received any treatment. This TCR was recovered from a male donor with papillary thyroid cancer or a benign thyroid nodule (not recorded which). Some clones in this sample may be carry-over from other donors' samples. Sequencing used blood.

Here the CDR3 DNA reads TGTGCCAGCAGCCCCCGGCTGATGGATACGCAGTATTTT. Protein: CASSPRLMDTQYF. This chain connects TRBV6-9 to TRBJ2-3, with D unclear. V gave up 6 bases and J gave up 6 bases, with 13 bases separating them. This CDR3 is 13 amino acids long. Germline V gives CDR1 MNHGY, CDR2 SVAAGI.